This T cell receptor beta chain was found in a study of shared clonotypes between healthy human individuals. General study findings and limits: Even with large depth, rarefaction showed that sorted-subset sequencing was incomplete.

This CDR3 is built from 14 residues. Germline V gives CDR1 SGHAT, CDR2 FQNNGV. V was trimmed by 5 bases and J by 5 bases, leaving 14 bases between them. With respect to this clone: Antigen unknown.

Genomic DNA (from each subset) was split evenly across several immunoSEQ plates. Data came from immunoSEQ multiplex PCR; TCRdb stores just in-frame clones and leaves some out. Seen here are 850,000 to 1,100,000 clones, about 80% observed once, and the top ten hold roughly 0.82%. Splitting the CD4+ cells yielded a CD45RA+ naive subset and a CD45RA-negative memory subset. This sequence was found in a man younger than 30 in good health. Some clones in this sample may be carry-over from other donors' samples. This sequence joins TRBV11-2 and TRBJ2-3; D gene uncertain. Sequencing was done on a sample of memory CD4+ T cells from PBMCs. Subset given: CD45RA-negative fraction. CDR3 protein: CASSLTRVIDTQYF. The CDR3 nucleotides are TGTGCCAGCAGCCTGACGCGCGTGATAGATACGCAGTATTTT.